Below are 15 T cell receptor beta chains sequenced from a single sample in a study of primary melanoma T cells and metastatic recurrence. The table came from immunoSEQ multiplex PCR; TCRdb's copy has only in-frame clones and leaves some out. This sample carries 3,000 to 4,000 clones, 82% of them seen once, and the ten largest clones take 20% to 25%. Sequenced material: melanoma tumor tissue. The receptors here all came from a human donor with melanoma.

This chain links TRBV7-6 with TRBJ1-2; 8 bases line up with TRBD1. The germline CDR1 and CDR2 sequences are SGHVS and FNYEAQ. The CDR3 extends over 19 amino acids. The J segment lost 4 bases and the V segment lost 4 bases, leaving 20 bases of the junction unmatched. The CDR3 is CASSYEGLSDRVRSYGYTF. CDR3 sequence (DNA): TGTGCCAGCAGCTACGAAGGACTATCGGACAGGGTTCGGAGCTATGGCTACACCTTC. The variable domain in full, with the rest retrieved from reference TRBV7-6 and TRBJ1-2, is GAGVSQSPRYKVTKRGQDVALRCDPISGHVSLYWYRQALGQGPEFLTYFNYEAQQDKSGLPNDRFSAERPEGSISTLTIQRTEQRDSAMYRCASSYEGLSDRVRSYGYTFGSGTRLTVV.

The chain is built from TRBV30 and TRBJ1-6; no firm D call. The CDR3 runs to 13 residues. From germline, CDR1 is GTSNPN and CDR2 SVGIG (reference sequence). Trimming left V 0 bases short and J 7 bases short, with 7 bases between. CDR3 protein: CAWSVAENSPLHF. CDR3 DNA: TGTGCCTGGAGTGTGGCGGAGAATTCACCCCTCCACTTT.

The count of this clone is one. An end of the junction differs from the germline gene, which may be a read error. The V call is TRBV6-8, the J call TRBJ2-2; 11 bases line up with TRBD2. From germline, CDR1 is MNHGY and CDR2 SAAAGT. The CDR3 has 16 amino acids. Here the CDR3 reads CAISVSGRADTGELFF. CDR3 coding DNA: TGTGCCATCAGTGTTAGCGGGAGGGCGGACACCGGGGAGCTGTTTTTT.

This rearrangement joins TRBV12-5 to TRBJ2-2; either TRBD1 or TRBD2 may fit D (6 bases each). The length of the CDR3 is 13 residues. Per germline, CDR1 LGHNT and CDR2 FRNRAP. The CDR3 DNA reads TGTGCCTGGGGGGCGGAATACACCGGGGAGCTGTTTTTT. It is translated as CAWGAEYTGELFF.

For this clone: Relative to the germline gene, one junction end is altered; a read error may explain this. One or more bases were not read clearly; the residue they encode is written X. This chain connects TRBV6-8 to TRBJ2-3; 11 nucleotides agree with TRBD1. The CDR3 has 14 amino acids. Germline V gives CDR1 MNHGY, CDR2 SAAAGT. The CDR3 loop is CASLDRGLEDXQYF. The CDR3, as DNA: TGTGCCAGCCTGGACAGGGGGCTGGAAGATAYGCAGTATTTT.

The V gene is TRBV30, the J gene TRBJ2-3; 9 bases are a match to TRBD2. Germline trimming cut 2 bases from V and 4 bases from J; bases unmatched to any gene: 4. Germline V gene data show CDR1 as GTSNPN and CDR2 as SVGIG (reference sequence). This CDR3 spans 14 amino acids. The CDR3 spells CAWSSLAGSDTQYF. In DNA form, the CDR3 reads TGTGCCTGGAGTAGCCTAGCGGGATCAGATACGCAGTATTTT.

The V gene is TRBV19, the J gene TRBJ1-4; D gene ambiguous. Germline V gene sequence: CDR1 LNHDA, CDR2 SQIVND (reference sequence). Trimming cost V 8 bases and J 0 bases, with 19 bases left between them. CDR3 length: 17 amino acids. CDR3: CASSDSDGRATNEKLFF. CDR3 in DNA: TGTGCCAGTTCCGACTCGGACGGACGTGCAACTAATGAAAAACTGTTTTTT.

The rearrangement links TRBV6-8 to TRBJ1-1; perhaps TRBD1 as D (6 bases). Trimming shortened V by 4 bases and J by 0 bases, and 15 bases separated the two germline ends. This CDR3 has 16 amino acids. Germline V gives CDR1 MNHGY, CDR2 SAAAGT. CDR3 nucleotide sequence: TGTGCCAGCAGTTCGCAGGGGCCCACCTTGAACACTGAAGCTTTCTTT. It codes for CASSSQGPTLNTEAFF.

This chain links TRBV16 with TRBJ2-1, with 14 bases that match TRBD2. Looked up from germline, CDR1 is KGHSY and CDR2 is FQNENV. V lost 2 bases and J lost 10; bases outside the gene matches: 1. This CDR3 contains 14 residues. The CDR3 DNA follows: TGTGCCAGCAGCCAAGGACTAGCGGGGGGAGAGCAGTTCTTC. This encodes CASSQGLAGGEQFF.

This clone is a singleton in its sample. The chain combines TRBV11-3 with TRBJ2-7; no clear D gene. V lost 0 bases to trimming and J lost 2 bases, with 11 bases between them. The V gene's germline CDR1 is SGHNT and CDR2 YENEEA. The CDR3 is 15 amino acids. The CDR3 DNA sequence: TGTGCCAGCAGCTTAGAGGGCCACGACGCCTACGAGCAGTACTTC. It encodes CASSLEGHDAYEQYF.

The CDR3 loop is CASSQQPGTSGKETQYF. CDR3 nucleotides: TGTGCCAGCAGTCAGCAACCGGGGACTAGCGGAAAAGAGACCCAGTACTTC. The rearrangement joins TRBV11-3 to TRBJ2-5, with 11 positions matching TRBD2. Germline-derived CDR1 and CDR2 are SGHNT and YENEEA. V was clipped by 6 bases and J by 3 bases; unmatched bases: 12. The CDR3 totals 17 residues.

This clone is a singleton in its sample. The chain recombines TRBV19 with TRBJ1-1, with D maybe TRBD1 (6 bases). The CDR3 is made up of 14 amino acids. The V end was cut by 4 bases, the J end by 6 bases, with 15 bases between. Per germline, CDR1 LNHDA and CDR2 SQIVND (reference sequence). The CDR3 reads CASSTHRERAEAFF. In DNA form, the CDR3 reads TGTGCCAGTAGTACGCACAGGGAGCGGGCTGAAGCTTTCTTT.

The V gene is TRBV5-1, the J gene TRBJ2-3; a weak D match, TRBD2 (6 bases). The germline V and J ends were trimmed by 4 bases and 0 bases, with 12 bases remaining between them. This CDR3 region has 15 residues. Germline values: CDR1 SGHRS, CDR2 YFSETQ. The CDR3 spells CASSTGLISTDTQYF. In nucleotides, the CDR3 is TGCGCCAGCAGCACGGGACTCATTAGCACAGATACGCAGTATTTT. The full variable domain, in which reference TRBV5-1 and TRBJ2-3 provide the parts outside the CDR3, is KAGVTQTPRYLIKTRGQQVTLSCSPISGHRSVSWYQQTPGQGLQFLFEYFSETQRNKGNFPGRFSGRQFSNSRSEMNVSTLELGDSALYLCASSTGLISTDTQYFGPGTRLTVL.

This clone was observed a few times. This chain joins TRBV18 and TRBJ1-4, with D maybe TRBD1 (5 bases). The CDR3 runs 14 residues. V was clipped by 3 bases and J by 8 bases, with 13 bases between them. CDR1 and CDR2 (germline): KGHSH, LQKENI. DNA of the CDR3: TGTGCCAGCTCACCCGGGACCGCTGGGGAAAAACTGTTTTTT. Translation gives CASSPGTAGEKLFF. The full variable domain, in which reference TRBV18 and TRBJ1-4 provide the parts outside the CDR3, is NAGVMQNPRHLVRRRGQEARLRCSPMKGHSHVYWYRQLPEEGLKFMVYLQKENIIDESGMPKERFSAEFPKEGPSILRIQQVVRGDSAAYFCASSPGTAGEKLFFGSGTQLSVL.

This clone appeared once. V gene TRBV5-1 combines with J gene TRBJ2-6; D not resolved. The V and J ends lost 9 bases and 4 bases respectively, with 17 bases between them. The germline V gene encodes CDR1 SGHRS and CDR2 YFSETQ. CDR3 length: 15 residues. DNA for the CDR3: TGCGCCACCACTCCCGGAAGGTCCGGGGCCAACGTCCTGACTTTC. The encoded protein is CATTPGRSGANVLTF.